This TCR beta chain was documented in a study of identical twins. Study-level results: Cord blood beta clonotypes that were abundant carried fewer insertions, and memory repertoires showed no such trend. Zero-insertion analyses might be partly confounded by invariant T cells like MAIT and iNKT. The same donors were not followed; conclusions instead depended on cross-sectional statistical analysis.

cDNA carried unique molecular identifiers, and a universal primer site was added by template switching. One entry per CDR3 protein results from TCRdb running MiXCR on the 5' RACE reads. The profile shows 120,000 to 150,000 distinct CDR3 sequences, roughly 3.2% of them singletons. This clonotype was counted many times. As yet, its antigen is unknown. The material sequenced was memory T cells sorted from blood. This sequence originates from a man younger than 35 in good health.

The CDR3 nucleotides read TGTGCCAGCAGTTACGACAGGTTCATGAACACTGAAGCTTTCTTT. Translation: CASSYDRFMNTEAFF. The chain joins TRBV6-5 to TRBJ1-1, with D perhaps matching TRBD1 (6 bases). CDR3 length: 15 amino acids. Germline lookup yields CDR1 MNHEY and CDR2 SVGAGI. V was clipped by 2 bases and J by 0 bases, with 10 bases between them.